The 10 T cell receptor beta chains listed next were all sequenced from one sample in a study of T cell responses to AZD1222 COVID-19 vaccine (dated by TCRdb to about 2021). Libraries were built with the immunoSEQ multiplex PCR assay. TCRdb re-hosts the immuneACCESS table, in-frame sequences only. Its copies lack some clones; in the studies checked, an unresolved V gene accounts for under half of them, and the cause for the rest is not known. This sample lists 90,000 to 120,000 clones; around 93% were detected once. About 8.1% of the sample belongs to the ten largest clones. The time point label here, explained by the study, means: about 28 days (+/-7) after the second vaccine dose. Sequenced here: peripheral blood, sampled 28 days after the second AZD1222 dose. The receptors shown here come from an adult who received the AZD1222 COVID-19 vaccine.

The V and J genes are TRBV5-1 and TRBJ2-1; 8 bases are a match to TRBD2. From germline, CDR1 is SGHRS and CDR2 YFSETQ. This CDR3 is built from 15 residues. The V segment lost 4 bases and the J segment 8 bases; nucleotides outside the gene matches: 11. CDR3 amino acids: CASSHSGGSLDEQFF. Written as DNA, the CDR3 is TGCGCCAGCAGCCACTCGGGGGGGAGCTTGGATGAGCAGTTCTTC.

The chain links TRBV18 to TRBJ2-2; possible D gene TRBD1, 6 bases. This CDR3 has 15 amino acids. CDR1 is KGHSH and CDR2 is LQKENI in the germline V gene. V was pared by 6 bases and J by 0 bases, with 11 bases between. The DNA for the CDR3 is TGTGCCAGCTCCTGGGGGCGGACGAACACCGGGGAGCTGTTTTTT. This sequence encodes CASSWGRTNTGELFF.

J is TRBJ1-2 and V is TRBV9; the D is unclear. Germline V gene lookup returns CDR1 SGDLS and CDR2 YYNGEE. The ends were cut back, 3 bases at V and 4 bases at J, with 16 bases in the middle. The CDR3 length is 15 residues. The CDR3 spells CASSGTAASGYGYTF. In nucleotides, the CDR3 is TGTGCCAGCAGCGGAACAGCCGCTTCTGGCTATGGCTACACCTTC. Based on the CDR3 plus reference TRBV9 and TRBJ1-2, the full variable domain is DSGVTQTPKHLITATGQRVTLRCSPRSGDLSVYWYQQSLDQGLQFLIQYYNGEERAKGNILERFSAQQFPDLHSELNLSSLELGDSALYFCASSGTAASGYGYTFGSGTRLTVV.

The CDR3 coding sequence is TGTGCCAGCAGCGTGGACTTTCTGGCTGGAAACACCATATATTTT. Amino acids: CASSVDFLAGNTIYF. V and J are TRBV13 and TRBJ1-3, with D uncertain. The CDR3 is 15 residues long. Germline V gene lookup returns CDR1 PRHDT and CDR2 FYEKMQ (reference sequence). The V gene lost 5 bases and the J gene lost 2 bases, with 13 bases spanning the gap.

CDR3: CASSYSPTSGEQFF. For the CDR3, the DNA is TGTGCCAGCAGTTACTCACCCACTAGTGGGGAGCAGTTCTTC. The rearrangement links TRBV6-5 to TRBJ2-1, with D tentatively TRBD2 (5 bases). Trimming took off 0 bases at V and 10 bases at J, with 13 bases between the two ends. The CDR3 covers 14 residues. Germline V gives CDR1 MNHEY, CDR2 SVGAGI.

J is TRBJ2-1 and V is TRBV9; TRBD1 might be the D (6 bases). V gave up 4 bases and J gave up 15 bases, with 20 bases separating them. The CDR3 totals 13 residues. Germline CDR1 and CDR2: SGDLS and YYNGEE. CDR3 bases: TGTGCCAGCAGCCTAGTCGACAGGTCGTGGATGTTCTTC. It encodes CASSLVDRSWMFF.

The V and J genes are TRBV10-1 and TRBJ2-1; D unresolved. The ends were cut back, 3 bases at V and 4 bases at J, with 13 bases in the middle. Germline V gene lookup returns CDR1 WNHNN and CDR2 SYGVQD (reference sequence). CDR3 size: 15 residues. The CDR3 bases are TGCGCCAGCAGTGAATGGTTAGTCAGTTACAATGAGCAGTTCTTC. Amino acid sequence: CASSEWLVSYNEQFF.

This clone was found a few times. This CDR3 is CASSWTRGNEQFF. The CDR3 region has the DNA TGCGCCAGCAGCTGGACCCGAGGGAATGAGCAGTTCTTC. J is TRBJ2-1 and V is TRBV5-1; a weak D match, TRBD2 (5 bases). Germline CDR1 is SGHRS and CDR2 is YFSETQ. Trimming pared 3 bases from V and 7 bases from J, leaving 11 bases between. This CDR3 contains 13 residues. Filled out from reference TRBV5-1 and TRBJ2-1, the complete variable domain reads KAGVTQTPRYLIKTRGQQVTLSCSPISGHRSVSWYQQTPGQGLQFLFEYFSETQRNKGNFPGRFSGRQFSNSRSEMNVSTLELGDSALYLCASSWTRGNEQFFGPGTRLTVL.

The gene calls are TRBV3-1 (or the pseudogene TRBV3-2) and TRBJ2-1; TRBD2 is a possible D gene (5 bases). CDR1 and CDR2 from the germline V gene are LGHDT and YNNKEL (reference sequence). The V and J ends lost 5 bases and 7 bases respectively, with 15 bases between them. This CDR3 is built from 14 residues. The CDR3 DNA follows: TGTGCCAGCAGCGTTAGCGTCTTAGGAAATGAGCAGTTCTTC. It codes for CASSVSVLGNEQFF.

This clone was counted once. This chain joins TRBV6-1 and TRBJ1-2; 9 nucleotides match TRBD1. The junction had 6 bases not matched to a gene; V was cut back by 5 bases and J by 2 bases. This CDR3 has 15 amino acids. Germline values: CDR1 MNHNS, CDR2 SASEGT. Written as DNA, the CDR3 is TGTGCCAGCAGTCAAGGACAGGGGAGGAACTATGGCTACACCTTC. Its protein product is CASSQGQGRNYGYTF.